Reported below is one T cell receptor beta chain. V lost 0 bases to trimming and J lost 0 bases, with 11 bases between them. Germline lookup yields CDR1 MDHEN and CDR2 SYDVKM. The CDR3 runs 16 residues. These data originate in a study of blood T cell repertoires in COVID-19. About the study: Nucleic acid was either cDNA or gDNA, and it came from T cells, B-cell-depleted T cells, or PBMCs.

Clones were read by immunoSEQ multiplex PCR, and TCRdb kept only the in-frame ones, dropping some. Of 280,000 or so clones detected, about 85% appear once; the ten largest clones hold roughly 2.7%. The sequencing sample was made of PBMCs or T cells enriched from blood (not recorded which). This clonotype originated in a woman in her fifties or sixties who had recovered from COVID-19. The V gene is TRBV28, the J gene TRBJ1-2; D gene uncertain. The CDR3 nucleotides read TGTGCCAGCAGTTTATGGCAAGACGGGGCTAACTATGGCTACACCTTC. Its protein product is CASSLWQDGANYGYTF.